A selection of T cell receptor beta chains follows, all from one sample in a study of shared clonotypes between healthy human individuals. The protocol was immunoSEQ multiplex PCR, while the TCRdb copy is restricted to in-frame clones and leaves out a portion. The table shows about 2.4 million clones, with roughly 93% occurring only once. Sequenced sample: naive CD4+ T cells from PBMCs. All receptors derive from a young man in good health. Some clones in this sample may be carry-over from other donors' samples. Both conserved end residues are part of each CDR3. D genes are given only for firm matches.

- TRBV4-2 CASSQDGHMNTEAFF
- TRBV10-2 CASSDWAGTPQETQYF
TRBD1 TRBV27 CASSLRGQGANTGELFF
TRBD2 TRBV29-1 CSISRLAETQYF
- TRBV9 CASSVEGETQYF
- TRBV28 CASGRRGGYTF
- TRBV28 CASSPESGKGATNEKLFF
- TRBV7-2 CASSHNRGKNIQYF
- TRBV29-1 CSVETGTGYTF
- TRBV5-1 CASSLAGYYEQYF
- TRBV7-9 CASSLGGLETQYF
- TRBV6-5 CASSYSGESYEQYF
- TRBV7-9 CASSHENYGYTF
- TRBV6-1 CASSDGGVHLMNTEAFF
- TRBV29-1 CSGGASTDTQYF
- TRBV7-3 CASSSQPQGTEAFF